The 28 T cell receptor beta chains presented below share a single source sample, sequenced in a study of blood T cells in healthy people across ages. A sample-barcoded 5' primer and a J-beta primer mix were used in a second PCR of about 6 to 11 cycles. Using its own MiXCR run on the 5' RACE reads, TCRdb lists one record per CDR3 protein. The sample has some 730,000 distinct CDR3 sequences, approximately 22% seen once. The sequenced sample consisted of blood. These receptors all come from a man aged 65-85 years in good health.

The sample holds a few counts of this clonotype. V gene TRBV7-2 combines with J gene TRBJ1-4; no definite D call. Germline V gene sequence: CDR1 SGHTA, CDR2 FQGNSA. Trimming stripped 2 bases from V and 0 bases from J, with 7 bases between. This CDR3 is 15 amino acids long. The CDR3 protein is CASSLLTATNEKLFF. The CDR3, as DNA: TGTGCCAGCAGCTTACTTACAGCAACTAATGAAAAACTGTTTTTT.

This sequence joins TRBV10-3 and TRBJ2-2, with D perhaps TRBD1 (6 bases). V lost 4 bases and J lost 4, with 10 bases in between. Germline V gives CDR1 ENHRY, CDR2 SYGVKD. CDR3 size: 14 residues. DNA for the CDR3: TGTGCCATCAGTGGAGGGGGTTTCACCGGGGAGCTGTTTTTT. The encoded protein is CAISGGGFTGELFF.

This clonotype was detected only a few times. The chain combines TRBV29-1 with TRBJ2-1; 8 bases are shared with TRBD1. Germline CDR1 reads SQVTM; CDR2 reads ANQGSEA. This CDR3 has 13 residues. Trimming took 6 bases from V and 7 from J; bases not matched to a gene: 8. This chain's CDR3 is CSVYRTGSNEQFF. DNA for the CDR3: TGCAGCGTCTACCGGACAGGGTCGAATGAGCAGTTCTTC.

In its sample, this clonotype was seen a few times. This rearrangement joins TRBV5-1 to TRBJ2-3, with D possibly TRBD1 on 5 matching bases. Trimming left V 0 bases short and J 0 bases short, with 8 bases between. CDR3 length: 15 amino acids. CDR1 SGHRS and CDR2 YFSETQ come from the germline V gene. CDR3 residues: CASSLDRISTDTQYF. CDR3 bases: TGCGCCAGCAGCTTGGACAGGATAAGCACAGATACGCAGTATTTT.

This clonotype was counted a few times. This could be a read error, since a much larger clone is one nucleotide away. The rearrangement uses TRBV2 and TRBJ2-3, with 10 bases identical to TRBD2. Trimming took 6 bases from V and 0 from J; bases not matched to a gene: 3. Germline V gene data show CDR1 as SNHLY and CDR2 as FYNNEI. The CDR3 is made up of 15 amino acids. The CDR3, as DNA: TGTGCCAGCAGCGGGACTAGCGCAAGCACAGATACGCAGTATTTT. It translates to CASSGTSASTDTQYF.

This clonotype was seen repeatedly, ten times or more. CDR3 in amino acids: CASSPGQYTEAFF. The CDR3 DNA sequence: TGTGCCAGCTCACCGGGACAGTATACTGAAGCTTTCTTT. The chain employs TRBV18 and TRBJ1-1; TRBD1 aligns across 7 bases. CDR1 and CDR2 from the germline V gene are KGHSH and LQKENI. The CDR3 runs to 13 residues. Trimming cost V 3 bases and J 5 bases; bases outside gene matches: 3.

This clonotype was observed a few times. The V and J genes are TRBV12-3 or TRBV12-4 and TRBJ2-1; 9 nucleotides agree with TRBD2. J gave up 3 bases and V 1 base, and 4 bases lay outside the gene matches. The CDR3 contains 16 residues. The CDR3 DNA is TGTGCCAGCAGTTTAGGAGCGGGGGGTTTCTACAATGAGCAGTTCTTC. Protein: CASSLGAGGFYNEQFF.

This chain joins TRBV20-1 and TRBJ2-3, with a weak D call TRBD1 (5 bases). The length of the CDR3 is 14 residues. The germline V gene encodes CDR1 DFQATT and CDR2 SNEGSKA (reference sequence). Trimming pared 5 bases from V and 2 bases from J, leaving 14 bases between. The chain's CDR3 is CSAPVDRNTDTQYF. CDR3 nucleotides: TGCAGTGCTCCAGTAGACAGAAACACAGATACGCAGTATTTT.

This clonotype occurred a few times. This sequence joins TRBV20-1 and TRBJ2-1; D not certain. CDR1 DFQATT and CDR2 SNEGSKA come from the germline V gene (reference sequence). This CDR3 contains 14 residues. The germline V and J ends were trimmed by 3 bases and 3 bases, with 12 bases remaining between them. The CDR3 region is CSARAADLYNEQFF. Here the CDR3 DNA reads TGCAGTGCTAGGGCGGCGGACCTCTACAATGAGCAGTTCTTC.

The rearrangement joins TRBV4-1 to TRBJ2-5; unclear D gene. The DNA matches TRBJ2-7 better at its end, which makes the J call doubtful. Germline lookup yields CDR1 MGHRA and CDR2 YSYEKL. CDR3 length: 14 amino acids. The CDR3: CASSPESSPYEQYF. In DNA, the CDR3 is TGCGCCAGCAGCCCTGAGAGTAGCCCCTACGAGCAGTACTTC.

A remark on this clonotype: Given a much more abundant clone one base away, this may be a read error. V gene TRBV12-3 or TRBV12-4 combines with J gene TRBJ2-3, with 9 nucleotides matching TRBD1. The CDR3 is made up of 14 amino acids. The trim removed 6 bases at V and 4 bases at J, leaving 5 bases unmatched. As DNA, the CDR3 is TGTGCCAGCAGACGGAGACAGGGGGCAGATACGCAGTATTTT. It encodes CASRRRQGADTQYF.

This clonotype appeared a few times. The chain is built from TRBV4-2 and TRBJ2-7; 7 bases fit TRBD2. The junction had 10 bases not matched to a gene; V was cut back by 1 base and J by 4 bases. The CDR3 runs to 16 residues. The germline V gene has CDR1 LGHNA and CDR2 YNFKEQ. The CDR3 DNA reads TGTGCCAGCAGCCAAGCCCGGGACTATACACTATACGAGCAGTACTTC. Translating gives CASSQARDYTLYEQYF.

This clonotype was seen more than once but under ten times. This rearrangement joins TRBV13 to TRBJ2-1; weak D call: TRBD1 (5 bases). The last part of the DNA fits TRBJ2-5 better; the J call may be wrong. This CDR3 region has 11 residues. The germline V gene encodes CDR1 PRHDT and CDR2 FYEKMQ (reference sequence). CDR3 nucleotide sequence: TGTGCCAGCAGCCAGGGCCTTACCCAGTACTTC. Amino acid sequence: CASSQGLTQYF.

Only a few counts were recorded for this clonotype. A much larger clonotype is one base distant, so this may be a read error. This chain joins TRBV6-5 and TRBJ1-4; D remains unclear. This CDR3 contains 13 residues. Germline V CDR1 and CDR2: MNHEY, SVGAGI. With 5 bases removed from V and 6 bases from J, the gap between germline ends came to 10 bases. The DNA of the CDR3 is TGTGCCAGCAGTCGCGCCGCTGATGAAAAACTGTTTTTT. Encoded protein: CASSRAADEKLFF.

J is TRBJ2-5 and V is TRBV6-2 or TRBV6-3, with D unresolved. The J call is in doubt because the DNA end fits TRBJ2-7 better. The CDR3 runs 12 residues. CDR1 is MNHEY, CDR2 SVGEGT, per germline. The CDR3 reads CASSGPWNEQYF. DNA of the CDR3: TGTGCCAGCTCAGGCCCATGGAACGAGCAGTACTTC.

This clonotype was recorded a few times. The chain has TRBV5-1 and TRBJ2-5; weak D call: TRBD2 (6 bases). The CDR3 runs to 16 residues. V shed 0 bases and J shed 0 bases, with 12 bases lying between them. Germline CDR1 is SGHRS and CDR2 is YFSETQ. CDR3 DNA: TGCGCCAGCAGCTTGGGCGGGATCCAGTACCAAGAGACCCAGTACTTC. This codes for CASSLGGIQYQETQYF.

The rearrangement links TRBV5-1 to TRBJ2-1, with 7 bases aligning to TRBD1. In germline, CDR1 is SGHRS, CDR2 YFSETQ. The CDR3 length is 16 residues. The trim removed 5 bases at V and 2 bases at J, leaving 10 bases unmatched. CDR3 nucleotides: TGCGCCAGCAGGTCCGGCTTTGACAGGGCCTACAATGAGCAGTTCTTC. It is translated as CASRSGFDRAYNEQFF.

This clonotype was counted only a few times. V and J are TRBV24-1 and TRBJ1-2; 8 nucleotides agree with TRBD1. Unmatched junction bases numbered 9, after V lost 11 bases and J lost 11 bases. CDR3 length: 11 amino acids. The germline V gene has CDR1 KGHDR and CDR2 SFDVKD. DNA for the CDR3: TGTGCCATCTCCGGGACAGGCCGATACACCTTC. As protein: CAISGTGRYTF.

The chain has TRBV24-1 and TRBJ2-5; 8 nucleotides agree with TRBD1. The junction had 5 bases not matched to a gene; V was cut back by 4 bases and J by 5 bases. CDR3 length: 14 residues. CDR1 and CDR2 (germline): KGHDR, SFDVKD. The CDR3 coding sequence is TGTGCCACCAGTGAGGCAGGGGGCTGGGAGACCCAGTACTTC. Residues: CATSEAGGWETQYF.

This clonotype turned up a few times. This chain uses TRBV2 with TRBJ1-5, with D hard to call. Per the germline V gene, CDR1 is SNHLY and CDR2 is FYNNEI. The CDR3 is 14 residues long. The ends were cut back, 3 bases at V and 4 bases at J, with 10 bases in the middle. CDR3 residues: CASSERNRNQPQHF. CDR3 nucleotide sequence: TGTGCCAGCAGTGAGAGAAATCGGAATCAGCCCCAGCATTTT.

The rearrangement links TRBV6-6 to TRBJ1-1; D possibly corresponds to TRBD1 (6 bases). Per germline, CDR1 MNHNY and CDR2 SVGAGI (reference sequence). This CDR3 has 13 residues. Trimming took 7 bases from V and 4 from J, leaving 13 bases between them. CDR3: CASIRGAGTEAFF. The CDR3, as DNA: TGTGCCAGCATACGGGGGGCGGGCACTGAAGCTTTCTTT.

CDR3 sequence (DNA): TGTGCCAGCAGTGGGGCATTACAGGGGTATGGCTACACCTTC. Its protein is CASSGALQGYGYTF. V gene TRBV6-1 combines with J gene TRBJ1-2, with 7 bases lining up with TRBD1. The CDR3 runs 14 residues. With V trimmed by 4 bases and J by 5 bases, 7 bases remained unmatched. Germline V CDR1 and CDR2: MNHNS, SASEGT.

The chain has TRBV6-1 and TRBJ2-5; 12 bases align to TRBD2. The closer fit of TRBJ2-1 to the DNA end suggests the J call may be wrong. The germline V gene encodes CDR1 MNHNS and CDR2 SASEGT. The CDR3 totals 16 residues. The chain's CDR3 is CASTPSGLAGLNEQFF. DNA of the CDR3: TGTGCCAGCACCCCCTCCGGACTAGCGGGACTCAATGAGCAGTTCTTC.

This chain uses TRBV24-1 with TRBJ2-3; D not certain. Germline V lookup: CDR1 KGHDR, CDR2 SFDVKD. There are 12 residues in the CDR3. Trimming removed 7 bases from V and 0 bases from J, with 4 bases in between. The CDR3 DNA reads TGTGCCACCAGCTGGAGCACAGATACGCAGTATTTT. Its protein product is CATSWSTDTQYF.

This clonotype was found a few times. The V gene is TRBV20-1, the J gene TRBJ2-5, with 11 bases fitting TRBD1. Per germline, CDR1 DFQATT and CDR2 SNEGSKA (reference sequence). CDR3 length: 14 residues. J gave up 6 bases and V 6 bases, and 9 bases lay outside the gene matches. CDR3 in amino acids: CSAWDRGAKKTQYF. The DNA of the CDR3 is TGCAGTGCCTGGGACAGGGGGGCGAAAAAGACCCAGTACTTC.

This clonotype occurred a few times. The rearrangement joins TRBV12-3 or TRBV12-4 to TRBJ2-3, with a tentative D call TRBD1 (6 bases). Trimming took 7 bases from V and 6 from J, leaving 14 bases between them. There are 13 residues in the CDR3. CDR3 sequence (DNA): TGTGCCAGCACCTTGGGGGCGCCGGATACGCAGTATTTT. It codes for CASTLGAPDTQYF.

This clonotype was detected only a few times. This chain joins TRBV7-3 and TRBJ2-7, with 10 bases identical to TRBD2. The end of the DNA is better explained by TRBJ2-1, so the J call may be wrong. Germline CDR1 and CDR2: SGHTA and FQGTGA. The CDR3 runs to 15 residues. DNA of the CDR3: TGTGCCAGCAGCGAAGCGGGAGGGCCGTTGGTTGAGCAGTTCTTC. Protein sequence: CASSEAGGPLVEQFF.

Notes on this clonotype: This CDR3 is missing its conserved last phenylalanine or tryptophan, likely due to a read error. The CDR3 sequence is CASSPANTIYL. The CDR3 nucleotides read TGTGCCAGCAGCCCCGCGAACACCATATATTTG. This chain joins TRBV12-3 or TRBV12-4 and TRBJ1-3; no clear D gene. The CDR3 runs to 11 residues. The germline V and J ends were trimmed by 6 bases and 7 bases, with 7 bases remaining between them.